This TCR beta chain originates from a study of regulatory T cells in long-lasting Graves disease. V was cut by 0 bases and J by 3 bases, with 12 bases left in between. Germline values: CDR1 MDHEN, CDR2 SYDVKM. This CDR3 is 16 amino acids long. Whole-study findings and limits: There were preferences for TRBV28, TRBJ1-2 and TRBJ2-5 in persistent disease. Persistent Graves' patients showed less TCR diversity than newly diagnosed ones.

As for time point: persistent/refractory GD, antithyroid drugs over 5 years with positive TRAb. Construction of the TCR library relied on RNA isolated from PBMCs. To make TCR beta libraries, researchers used iRepertoire HTBI primers and Arm-PCR of CDR3 regions. TCRdb ran MiXCR on the multiplex PCR reads and lists one entry per CDR3 protein. The sample records about 420,000 distinct CDR3 sequences, around 20% being singletons. This clonotype was seen only a few times. The antigen remains unidentified. This sample comprised peripheral blood mononuclear cells (PBMCs), obtained when the disease was refractory, from a patient treated with antithyroid drugs. The chain recombines TRBV28 with TRBJ2-4, with D perhaps TRBD2 (5 bases). The TCR was taken from a female donor with Graves disease. The CDR3 coding sequence is TGTGCCAGCAGTTTATGGGCAGAAGAGGGCAAAAACATTCAGTACTTC. This gives the protein CASSLWAEEGKNIQYF.